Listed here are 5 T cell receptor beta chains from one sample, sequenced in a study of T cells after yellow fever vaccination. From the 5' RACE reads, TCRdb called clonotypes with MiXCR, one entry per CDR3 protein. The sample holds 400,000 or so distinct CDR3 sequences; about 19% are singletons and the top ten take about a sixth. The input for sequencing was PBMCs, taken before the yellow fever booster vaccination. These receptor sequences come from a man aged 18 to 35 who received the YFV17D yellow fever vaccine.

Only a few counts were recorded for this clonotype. In DNA, the CDR3 is TGCAGTGCTACGGGACAGGGGGTCCGTGAGCAGTTCTTC. Translated: CSATGQGVREQFF. This chain connects TRBV20-1 to TRBJ2-1, with 11 nucleotides matching TRBD1. J was trimmed by 9 bases and V by 4 bases; bases with no gene match: 5. The germline gives CDR1 DFQATT, CDR2 SNEGSKA (reference sequence). The CDR3 runs to 13 residues.

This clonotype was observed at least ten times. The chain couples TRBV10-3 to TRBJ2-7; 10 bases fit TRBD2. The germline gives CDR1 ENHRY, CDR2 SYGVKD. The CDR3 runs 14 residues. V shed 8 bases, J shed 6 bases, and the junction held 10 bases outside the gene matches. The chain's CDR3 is CAIGRSGGAAEQYV. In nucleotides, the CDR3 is TGTGCCATCGGTAGAAGCGGGGGGGCCGCCGAGCAGTACGTC.

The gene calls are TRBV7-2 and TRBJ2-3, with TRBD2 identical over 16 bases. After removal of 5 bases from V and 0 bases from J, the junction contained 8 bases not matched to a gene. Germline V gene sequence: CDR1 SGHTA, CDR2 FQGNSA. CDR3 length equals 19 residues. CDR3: CASSPVPGLAGGSTDTQYF. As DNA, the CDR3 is TGTGCCAGCAGCCCGGTCCCGGGACTAGCGGGGGGGAGCACAGATACGCAGTATTTT.

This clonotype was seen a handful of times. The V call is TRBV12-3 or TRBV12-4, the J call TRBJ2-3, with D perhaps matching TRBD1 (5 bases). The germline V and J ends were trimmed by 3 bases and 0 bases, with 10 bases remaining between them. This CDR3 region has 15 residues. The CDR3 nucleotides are TGTGCCAGCAGTTTTCTAGGACACAGCACAGATACGCAGTATTTT. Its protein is CASSFLGHSTDTQYF.

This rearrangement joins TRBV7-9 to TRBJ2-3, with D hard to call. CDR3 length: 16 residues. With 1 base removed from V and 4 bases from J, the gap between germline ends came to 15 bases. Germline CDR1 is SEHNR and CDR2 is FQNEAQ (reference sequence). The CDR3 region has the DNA TGTGCCAGCAGCTTAGGACAAGGTTCGACGGCAGATACGCAGTATTTT. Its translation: CASSLGQGSTADTQYF.